This T cell receptor (beta chain) appears in the sequencing data of a study of blood T cell repertoires in COVID-19 (dated by TCRdb to 2018 to 2021). Some background on the complete study: The collaborator samples originated in the United States, Italy and Spain and spanned the acute and convalescent phases of COVID-19. The prospective study material was composed of cDNA or gDNA derived from T cells, B-cell-depleted T cells, or PBMCs. Deeply sampled blood TCRbeta repertoires from subjects exposed to, actively infected with, or recovered from COVID-19 were included in the dataset. The repertoires were released in a freely available public database meant as a resource for research on the immune response to SARS-CoV-2. The samples were drawn from the first 160 participants of the ongoing ImmuneRACE study and from over 950 subjects provided by 6 global collaborators. A de-identified subject ID, COVID-19 status, age in years and sex were almost always included in the sample metadata. Where HLA class I and class II types were available, the types were taken from metadata supplied by the sample provider, not from assay-based typing.

The collaborating institutions used their own protocols to collect whole blood in K2EDTA tubes. For TCRbeta analysis, collaborators shipped samples in one of three forms: frozen whole blood, isolated PBMCs, or DNA extracted from either of those sample types. Remarks on this clone: Its antigen is currently not known. One base away there is no much larger clone; base qualities are not given.

TCRbeta CDR3 regions were amplified from genomic DNA by means of the immunoSEQ Assay, a bias-controlled multiplex PCR. The original pipeline was this. Within the assay, amplification of reference gene primers was used to estimate how many nucleated cells each sample contained. To quantify the absolute abundance of each unique TCRbeta CDR3 rearrangement, sequence reads were collapsed and filtered. For each sample, productive Simpson clonality was calculated as the square root of Simpson's diversity index across productive rearrangements. Imported from immuneACCESS, the table was reduced by TCRdb to in-frame sequences with V and J called. These copies leave out some clones; in studies compared against another copy, an unresolved V gene accounts for under half, and the cause of the remainder is not known. The V and J calls and the clone size are those of that table, but D and trimming were determined from the DNA. The sample data list about 66,000 clones, and about 90% of these were observed just once. Less than 9.5% of the sample is held by the ten biggest clonotypes.

Points the paper makes about the study in general: The quantity of clinical and demographic metadata differed by source and by participant and was supplied without curation.

This clonotype was obtained from a human donor in a cohort sampled during active COVID-19. The sample taken for sequencing was peripheral blood.

This receptor has the CDR3 CASSGDRFEETQYF. DNA sequence: TGTGCCAGCAGCGGCGACAGGTTTGAAGAGACCCAGTACTTC. Recombination linked TRBV5-5 to TRBJ2-5; the D segment could be TRBD1, given 6 matching bases. From the germline V gene (reference sequence), CDR1 is SGHKS and CDR2 is YYEKEE. V gives up 4 bases and J gives up 3 bases, and the segment between their germline ends measures 13 bases. Counted from cysteine to phenylalanine, this CDR3 has 14 amino acids. The kept DNA is CDR3 alone, 42 bases in frame from the first base.